This T cell receptor beta chain was sequenced in a study of early T cells in non-severe SARS-CoV-2 infection. Across the whole study: From unsorted whole blood, bulk RNA was sequenced, and the chains remained unpaired.

This clonotype appeared a few times. Its antigen is undetermined. Study results and caveats: A preference for anti-spike CD8 responses marked VDJdb matching, which missed private and CD4 specificities.

Molecules of cDNA were individually given unique molecular identifiers that were attached to them. TCRdb fed the 5' RACE reads into MiXCR, producing one record per CDR3 protein. The table lists more than 45,000 distinct CDR3 sequences, approximately 13% of them singletons. The CDR3 consists of 16 residues. The germline V gene encodes CDR1 SGHVS and CDR2 FQNEAQ. V dropped 5 bases and J dropped 2; count of bases not matched to a gene: 9. The sample comprised whole blood. The receptor was isolated from an adult who was a healthcare worker with PCR-confirmed SARS-CoV-2 infection or an uninfected control (not recorded which). V and J are TRBV7-8 and TRBJ2-7; 10 bases are shared with TRBD2. Written as DNA, the CDR3 is TGTGCCAGCAGCCCCCATAGGCTAGCGGGAGCCTACGAGCAGTACTTC. This codes for CASSPHRLAGAYEQYF.